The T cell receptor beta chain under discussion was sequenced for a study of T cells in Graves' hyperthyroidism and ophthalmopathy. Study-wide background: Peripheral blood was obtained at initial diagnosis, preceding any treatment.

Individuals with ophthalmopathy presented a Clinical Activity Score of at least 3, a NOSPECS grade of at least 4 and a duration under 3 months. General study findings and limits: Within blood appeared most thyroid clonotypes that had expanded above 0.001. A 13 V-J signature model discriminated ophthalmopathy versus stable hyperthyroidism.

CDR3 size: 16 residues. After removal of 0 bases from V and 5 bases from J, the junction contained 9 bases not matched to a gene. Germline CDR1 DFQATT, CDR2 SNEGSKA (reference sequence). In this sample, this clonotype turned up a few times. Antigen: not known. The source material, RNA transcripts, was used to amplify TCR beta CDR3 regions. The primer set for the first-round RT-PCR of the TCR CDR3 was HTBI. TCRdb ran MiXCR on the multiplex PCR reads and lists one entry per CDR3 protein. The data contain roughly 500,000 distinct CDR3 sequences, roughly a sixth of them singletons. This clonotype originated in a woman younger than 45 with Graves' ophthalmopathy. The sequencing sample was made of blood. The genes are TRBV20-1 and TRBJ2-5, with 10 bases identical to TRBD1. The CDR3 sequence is CSARDRDRGSRETQYF. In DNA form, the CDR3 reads TGCAGTGCTAGAGATCGGGACAGGGGATCGAGGGAGACCCAGTACTTC.